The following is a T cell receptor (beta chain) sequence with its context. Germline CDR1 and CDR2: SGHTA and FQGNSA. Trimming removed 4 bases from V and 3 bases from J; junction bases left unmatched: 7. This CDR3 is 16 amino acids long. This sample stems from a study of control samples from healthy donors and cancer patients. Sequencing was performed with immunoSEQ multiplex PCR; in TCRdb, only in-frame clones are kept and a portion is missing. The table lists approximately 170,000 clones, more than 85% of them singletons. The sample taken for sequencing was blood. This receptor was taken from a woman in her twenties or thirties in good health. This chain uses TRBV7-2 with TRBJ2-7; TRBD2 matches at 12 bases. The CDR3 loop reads CASSSRLAGVFYEQYF. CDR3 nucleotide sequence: TGTGCCAGCAGCTCAAGACTAGCGGGAGTCTTCTACGAGCAGTACTTC.